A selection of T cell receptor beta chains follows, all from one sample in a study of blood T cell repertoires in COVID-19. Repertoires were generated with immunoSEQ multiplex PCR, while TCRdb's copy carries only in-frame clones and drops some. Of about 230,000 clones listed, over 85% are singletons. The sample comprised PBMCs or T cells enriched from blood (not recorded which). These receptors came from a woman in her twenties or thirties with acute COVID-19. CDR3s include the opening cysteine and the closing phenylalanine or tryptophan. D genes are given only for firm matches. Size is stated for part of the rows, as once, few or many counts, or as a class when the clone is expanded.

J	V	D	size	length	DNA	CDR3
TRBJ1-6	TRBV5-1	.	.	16	TGCGCCAGCAGGACAGGCCTTAGCTCCTATAATTCACCCCTCCACTTT	CASRTGLSSYNSPLHF
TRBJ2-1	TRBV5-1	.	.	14	TGCGCCAGCAGCTTGGCGGGGGAGGACATTGAGCAGTTCTTC	CASSLAGEDIEQFF
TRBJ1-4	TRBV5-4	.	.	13	TGTGCCAGCAGCGCCCTCTCGGGGGAAAAACTGTTTTTT	CASSALSGEKLFF
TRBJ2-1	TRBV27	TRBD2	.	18	TGTGCCAGCAGTTTGACTAGCGGGGGGGCCGTTATCTACAATGAGCAGTTCTTC	CASSLTSGGAVIYNEQFF
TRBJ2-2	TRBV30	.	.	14	TGTGCCTGGAGTGTAGAGGGCCTCACCGGGGAGCTGTTTTTT	CAWSVEGLTGELFF
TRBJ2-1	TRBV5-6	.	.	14	TGTGCCAGCAGCCACCCTAATAATTACAATGAGCAGTTCTTC	CASSHPNNYNEQFF
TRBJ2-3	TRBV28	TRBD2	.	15	TGTGCCAGCAGTTTGGACGCCCGGGAGGCAGATACGCAGTATTTT	CASSLDAREADTQYF
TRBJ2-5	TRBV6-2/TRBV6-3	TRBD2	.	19	TGTGCCAGCAGTTACCTTGTTGGTAGCGGGAGAAAAAACCAAGAGACCCAGTACTTC	CASSYLVGSGRKNQETQYF
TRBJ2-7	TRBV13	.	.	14	TGTGCCGGACACAGGGGGGGGTTTAACCACGAGCAGTACTTC	CAGHRGGFNHEQYF
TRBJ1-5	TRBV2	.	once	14	TGTGCCAGCGCACAGGGTGAAGGTGGGCAGCCCCAGCATTTT	CASAQGEGGQPQHF
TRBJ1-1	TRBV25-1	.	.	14	TGTGCCAGCAGTGAATATCGCAGTTTCGCTGAAGCTTTCTTT	CASSEYRSFAEAFF
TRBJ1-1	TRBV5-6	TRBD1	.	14	TGTGCCAGCAGGGAGACAGGGGGCAGGACTGAAGCTTTCTTT	CASRETGGRTEAFF
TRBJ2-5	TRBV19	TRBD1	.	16	TGTGCCAGTAGTATCCCGACAGGGATTAGGACAGAGACCCAGTACTTC	CASSIPTGIRTETQYF
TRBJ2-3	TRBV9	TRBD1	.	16	TGTGCCAGCAGCGCGGAGGACAGGTCGACGGCAGATACGCAGTATTTT	CASSAEDRSTADTQYF
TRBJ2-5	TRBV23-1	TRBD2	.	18	TGCGCCAGCAGTCAAATTAAGCGGGGACTAGCGTTAGAAGAGACCCAGTACTTC	CASSQIKRGLALEETQYF
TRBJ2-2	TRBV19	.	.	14	TGTGCCAGTAGCTTTACAGGGTCCAGCGGGGAGCTGTTTTTT	CASSFTGSSGELFF
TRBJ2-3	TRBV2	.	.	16	TGTGCCAGCAGTGAAGTAAGCGCCCAGTGGGCAGATACGCAGTATTTT	CASSEVSAQWADTQYF
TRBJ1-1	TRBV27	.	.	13	TGTGCCAGCAGTTTATCCAGAAACACTGAAGCTTTCTTT	CASSLSRNTEAFF
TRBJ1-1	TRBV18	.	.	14	TGTGCCAGCTCACCACCGGACACCCGGGAGAGTGCTTTCTTT	CASSPPDTRESAFF
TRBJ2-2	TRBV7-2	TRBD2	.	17	TGTGCCAGCAGCCCCGGGACTAGCCGATCGGCGACCGGGGAGCTGTTTTTT	CASSPGTSRSATGELFF
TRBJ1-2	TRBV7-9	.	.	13	TGTGCCAGCAGCTTAGCGGACAAATATGGCTACACCTTC	CASSLADKYGYTF
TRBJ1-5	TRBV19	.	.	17	TGTGCCAGTAATCGACAGGATAGCCTATATAGCAATCAGCCCCAGCATTTT	CASNRQDSLYSNQPQHF
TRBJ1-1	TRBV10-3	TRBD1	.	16	TGTGCCATCAGTACTACAGGGGGTTCTATGAACACTGAAGCTTTCTTT	CAISTTGGSMNTEAFF
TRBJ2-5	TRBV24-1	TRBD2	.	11	TGTGCCATCGGACTAGCAGAGACCCAGTACTTC	CAIGLAETQYF
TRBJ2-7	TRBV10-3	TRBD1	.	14	TGTGCCATCAGTGGCACAGGGGGTAGTTACGAGCAGTACTTC	CAISGTGGSYEQYF
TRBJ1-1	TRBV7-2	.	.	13	TGTGCCAGCAGGCCGGACACAGGCACTGAAGCTTTCTTT	CASRPDTGTEAFF
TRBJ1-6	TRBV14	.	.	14	TGTGCCAGCAGCCAAACAGGGACACATTCACCCCTCCACTTT	CASSQTGTHSPLHF
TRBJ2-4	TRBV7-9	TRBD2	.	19	TGTGCCAGCAGCTTAAACCCGAGGACTAGCGGGGGGGCCGCGCACATTCAGTACTTC	CASSLNPRTSGGAAHIQYF
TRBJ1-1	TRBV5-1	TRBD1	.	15	TGCGCCAGCAGCTTGGGGGACAGGGCGAACACTGAAGCTTTCTTT	CASSLGDRANTEAFF
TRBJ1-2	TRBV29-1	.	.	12	TGCAGCGTTGAATGGCGGGGCTATGGCTACACCTTC	CSVEWRGYGYTF
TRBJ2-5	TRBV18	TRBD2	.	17	TGTGCCAGCTCACCGGATACTAGCGGGGGGTCCGCCGAGACCCAGTACTTC	CASSPDTSGGSAETQYF
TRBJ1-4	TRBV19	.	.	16	TGTGCCAGTAGTATAGAATGGAGCAACCCAGATGAAAAACTGTTTTTT	CASSIEWSNPDEKLFF
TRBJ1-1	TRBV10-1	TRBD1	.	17	TGCGCCAGCAGTGAGTCACGACCCGGGACAGCGAACACTGAAGCTTTCTTT	CASSESRPGTANTEAFF
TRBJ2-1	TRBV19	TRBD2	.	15	TGTGCCAGTAGTATGGGGACTAACCGTTACAATGAGCAGTTCTTC	CASSMGTNRYNEQFF
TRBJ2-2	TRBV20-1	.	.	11	TGCAGTCTGGGGGGAACCGGGGAGCTGTTTTTT	CSLGGTGELFF
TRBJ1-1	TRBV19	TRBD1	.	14	TGTGCCAGTAGTCTCACAGGGGGCACCACTGAAGCTTTCTTT	CASSLTGGTTEAFF
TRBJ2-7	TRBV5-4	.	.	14	TGTGCCAGCACCCCTGCACCGGGAACCTACGAGCAGTACTTC	CASTPAPGTYEQYF
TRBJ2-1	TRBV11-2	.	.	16	TGTGCCAGCAGCGGATCGGGGGTGGCCGGATACAATGAGCAGTTCTTC	CASSGSGVAGYNEQFF
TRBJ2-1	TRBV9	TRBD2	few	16	TGTGCCAGCAGTGGGACTAGCGGGGGGGTGGTTAATGAGCAGTTCTTC	CASSGTSGGVVNEQFF
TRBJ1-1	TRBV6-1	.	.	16	TGTGCCAGCAGTGAAGCGGGTGGTCGGGGGGGACATGAAGCTTTCTTT	CASSEAGGRGGHEAFF